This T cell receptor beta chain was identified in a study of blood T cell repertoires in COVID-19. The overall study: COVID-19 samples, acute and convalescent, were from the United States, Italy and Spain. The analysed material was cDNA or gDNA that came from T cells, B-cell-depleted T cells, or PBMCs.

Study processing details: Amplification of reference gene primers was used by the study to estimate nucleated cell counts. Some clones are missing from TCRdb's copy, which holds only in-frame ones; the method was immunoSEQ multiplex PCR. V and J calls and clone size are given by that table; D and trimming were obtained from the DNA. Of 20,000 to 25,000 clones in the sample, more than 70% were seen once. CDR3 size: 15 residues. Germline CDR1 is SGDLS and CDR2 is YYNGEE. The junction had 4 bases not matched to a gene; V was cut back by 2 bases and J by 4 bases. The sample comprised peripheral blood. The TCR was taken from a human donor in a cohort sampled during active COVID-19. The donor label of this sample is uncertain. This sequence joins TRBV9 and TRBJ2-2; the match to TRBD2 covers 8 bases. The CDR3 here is CASSVREGSTGELFF. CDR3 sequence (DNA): TGTGCCAGCAGCGTCCGGGAGGGAAGCACCGGGGAGCTGTTTTTT. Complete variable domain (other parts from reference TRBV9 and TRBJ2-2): DSGVTQTPKHLITATGQRVTLRCSPRSGDLSVYWYQQSLDQGLQFLIQYYNGEERAKGNILERFSAQQFPDLHSELNLSSLELGDSALYFCASSVREGSTGELFFGEGSRLTVL.